A selection of T cell receptor beta chains follows, all from one sample in a study of OX40 agonist ivuxolimab in advanced cancers. Clones were read by immunoSEQ multiplex PCR, and TCRdb kept only the in-frame ones, dropping some. Of about 43,000 clones in the sample, around 85% were seen once. Source: CD4+ or CD8+ T cells sorted from blood, taken in a trial of the OX40 agonist ivuxolimab. The receptors here all came from an adult with an advanced solid tumor such as melanoma, head and neck, liver or kidney cancer. Both conserved end residues are part of each CDR3. The order of the fields is V gene, D gene, clone size, J gene, CDR3 protein, CDR3 DNA. The D gene is left open where the match is weak. Size is omitted from some rows. Given values are once, few, many or a class for expanded clones.

>TRBV7-8|-|-|TRBJ2-2
CASSPPSAGELFF
TGTGCCAGCAGCCCCCCTAGCGCCGGGGAGCTGTTTTTT
>TRBV2|-|-|TRBJ2-7
CASIVEVAGSSYEQYF
TGTGCCAGCATCGTAGAGGTTGCGGGGAGCTCCTACGAGCAGTACTTC
>TRBV10-3|TRBD2|once|TRBJ2-1
CAISETSGGYNEQFF
TGTGCCATCAGTGAAACTAGCGGGGGCTACAATGAGCAGTTCTTC
>TRBV6-5|-|-|TRBJ2-1
CASEAGPYNEQFF
TGTGCCAGCGAGGCGGGTCCCTACAATGAGCAGTTCTTC
>TRBV5-1|TRBD1|-|TRBJ1-2
CASSVTGGIVEGYTF
TGCGCCAGCAGCGTGACAGGGGGCATCGTAGAAGGCTACACCTTC
>TRBV4-1|TRBD2|-|TRBJ2-1
CASSQDTPLAGGYNEQFF
TGCGCCAGCAGCCAAGATACCCCTCTAGCGGGGGGTTACAATGAGCAGTTCTTC
>TRBV29-1|-|-|TRBJ1-2
CSVEAGLEGYTF
TGCAGCGTTGAAGCAGGGCTTGAGGGCTACACCTTC
>TRBV6-6|-|-|TRBJ2-2
CASRPVGGADTGELFF
TGTGCCAGCAGACCCGTAGGGGGGGCCGACACCGGGGAGCTGTTTTTT
>TRBV7-2|-|once|TRBJ1-1
CASSLDQMTEAFF
TGTGCCAGCAGCTTAGACCAGATGACTGAAGCTTTCTTT
>TRBV7-5|-|-|TRBJ2-7
CASSSGRDTDYEQYF
TGTGCCAGCAGCTCAGGCCGGGACACAGACTACGAGCAGTACTTC
>TRBV6-5|-|medium-sized|TRBJ2-1
CASSYKAGNEQFF
TGTGCCAGCAGTTATAAGGCGGGTAATGAGCAGTTCTTC
>TRBV7-9|-|-|TRBJ1-2
CASSLNGGIDGYTF
TGTGCCAGCAGCTTAAATGGGGGGATCGATGGCTACACCTTC
>TRBV4-3|-|-|TRBJ2-3
CASSQDLADTQYF
TGCGCCAGCAGCCAAGATCTGGCAGATACGCAGTATTTT
>TRBV5-4|TRBD1|-|TRBJ1-2
CASSLQGAYGYTF
TGTGCCAGCAGCTTGCAGGGGGCTTATGGCTACACCTTC
>TRBV6-6|-|once|TRBJ1-2
CASSYSNTAYGYTF
TGTGCCAGCAGTTACTCGAATACCGCGTATGGCTACACCTTC
>TRBV19|TRBD1|-|TRBJ1-1
CASRDRATWDTEAFF
TGTGCCAGCCGGGACAGAGCGACTTGGGACACTGAAGCTTTCTTT
>TRBV11-2|-|once|TRBJ2-5
CASSTTPGLEETQYF
TGTGCCAGCAGCACCACCCCGGGGCTCGAGGAGACCCAGTACTTC
>TRBV7-8|TRBD1|few|TRBJ1-1
CASSSGTDYTEAFF
TGTGCCAGCAGCTCCGGGACAGACTACACTGAAGCTTTCTTT
>TRBV4-1|TRBD2|-|TRBJ2-1
CASSQAGTSGVNEQFF
TGCGCCAGCAGCCAAGCCGGGACTAGCGGGGTTAATGAGCAGTTCTTC
>TRBV10-2|-|-|TRBJ1-1
CASSDGGDWNTEAFF
TGCGCCAGCAGTGACGGGGGGGATTGGAACACTGAAGCTTTCTTT
>TRBV2|-|few|TRBJ1-5
CASSEGAGSNQPQHF
TGTGCCAGCAGCGAAGGCGCAGGAAGCAATCAGCCCCAGCATTTT
>TRBV4-3|TRBD1|-|TRBJ1-6
CASSQAVRGLNSPLHF
TGCGCCAGCAGCCAAGCCGTCAGGGGGCTGAATTCACCCCTCCACTTT
>TRBV7-2|TRBD2|-|TRBJ2-5
CASSLGVRRGAVETQYF
TGTGCCAGCAGCTTAGGAGTTAGGCGGGGGGCCGTAGAGACCCAGTACTTC
>TRBV27|-|-|TRBJ1-1
CASSPGRNTEAFF
TGTGCCAGCAGCCCCGGGAGAAACACTGAAGCTTTCTTT
>TRBV9|-|-|TRBJ2-1
CASSVEQGLELQFF
TGTGCCAGCAGCGTAGAGCAAGGACTGGAGTTGCAGTTCTTC
>TRBV15|-|-|TRBJ1-1
CATSRDRGVNTEAFF
TGTGCCACCAGCAGAGACCGAGGGGTTAACACTGAAGCTTTCTTT
>TRBV20-1|-|-|TRBJ2-2
CSAREGGELFF
TGCAGTGCTAGAGAGGGGGGGGAGCTGTTTTTT